This TCR beta chain was profiled in a study of blood T cell repertoires in COVID-19. Overall study context: Both acute and convalescent COVID-19 samples were obtained from the United States, Italy and Spain.

Clones were read by immunoSEQ multiplex PCR, and TCRdb kept only the in-frame ones, dropping some. The sample yields about 400,000 clones, just under 90% seen once. Living in under 30 US areas, the participants were between 18 and 89 years of age. Allocation to cohorts depended on clinical history reported by the participants. Recovered Cohort 3 donors showed two negative PCRs, clearance, or symptom resolution. V was trimmed by 3 bases and J by 9 bases, leaving 18 bases between them. The CDR3 spans 15 residues. From germline, CDR1 is LGHNA and CDR2 YSLEER. Specimen: PBMCs or T cells enriched from blood (not recorded which). This chain connects TRBV4-3 to TRBJ1-5; possible D gene TRBD1, 5 bases. The origin of this receptor is a young woman who had recovered from COVID-19. The CDR3 nucleotides are TGCGCCAGCAGCCAGTACCTGGGAGGGGATCCGCCCCAGCATTTT. Translation gives CASSQYLGGDPPQHF.